The 22 T cell receptor beta chains below all came from one sample that was sequenced in a study of shared clonotypes between healthy human individuals (TCRdb year 2020). Library construction relied on the immunoSEQ multiplex PCR assay. The immuneACCESS repertoire file appears here via TCRdb, limited to in-frame rearrangements. These files lack a portion of the clones; in checked studies, under half of the deficit traces to unresolved V genes, and the cause of the others is not known. The sample data list fewer than 200,000 clones, and 66% of these were observed just once. Roughly 10% of the sample is held by the ten biggest clonotypes. Specimen: memory CD4+ T cells sorted from blood. The cell subset or site tag for this specimen amounts to: CD45RA-negative fraction. Receptor source: a man aged 25 to 40 in good health.

There are a few counts of this clone. The rearrangement uses TRBV28 and TRBJ2-5, with 8 bases aligning to TRBD2. Unmatched junction bases numbered 14, after V lost 3 bases and J lost 5 bases. Per germline, CDR1 MDHEN and CDR2 SYDVKM. The CDR3 runs 17 residues. The CDR3 loop is CASSFNGAGVRGETQYF. As DNA, the CDR3 is TGTGCCAGCAGTTTTAATGGAGCGGGAGTAAGGGGGGAGACCCAGTACTTC.

This chain uses TRBV5-1 with TRBJ2-7; 10 positions match TRBD1. Losses at the gene ends were 4 bases for V and 3 bases for J; bases not matched to a gene: 4. This CDR3 region has 14 residues. The germline gives CDR1 SGHRS, CDR2 YFSETQ. The CDR3 DNA reads TGCGCCAGCAGCGGGGGACAGGGGATCTACGAGCAGTACTTC. It yields the protein CASSGGQGIYEQYF.

V gene TRBV11-1 combines with J gene TRBJ2-3; D remains unclear. V gave up 4 bases and J gave up 0 bases, with 17 bases separating them. This CDR3 region has 17 residues. Per germline, CDR1 SGHAT and CDR2 FQDESV (reference sequence). CDR3 sequence: CASSSHGTTSSTDTQYF. Here the CDR3 DNA reads TGTGCCAGCAGCTCTCACGGAACTACCTCTAGCACAGATACGCAGTATTTT.

V gene TRBV28 combines with J gene TRBJ2-1, with 11 bases fitting TRBD2. The CDR3 is 13 residues long. V lost 10 bases, J lost 10 bases, and 9 bases stayed unmatched. Germline V CDR1 and CDR2: MDHEN, SYDVKM. The chain's CDR3 is CATMGLADREQFF. CDR3 nucleotides: TGTGCCACCATGGGACTAGCGGACCGAGAGCAGTTCTTC. Combining the CDR3 with reference TRBV28 and TRBJ2-1 gives the whole variable domain DVKVTQSSRYLVKRTGEKVFLECVQDMDHENMFWYRQDPGLGLRLIYFSYDVKMKEKGDIPEGYSVSREKKERFSLILESASTNQTSMYLCATMGLADREQFFGPGTRLTVL.

The chain links TRBV5-4 to TRBJ1-2; D is possibly TRBD1 (6 bases). The germline CDR1 and CDR2 sequences are SGHNT and YYREEE (reference sequence). The germline V and J ends were trimmed by 4 bases and 4 bases, with 20 bases remaining between them. CDR3 length equals 16 residues. In DNA, the CDR3 is TGTGCCAGCAGCACTGGGGGCTGGGGGCTGGTCTATGGCTACACCTTC. Residues: CASSTGGWGLVYGYTF. The variable domain in full, with the rest retrieved from reference TRBV5-4 and TRBJ1-2, is ETGVTQSPTHLIKTRGQQVTLRCSSQSGHNTVSWYQQALGQGPQFIFQYYREEENGRGNFPPRFSGLQFPNYSSELNVNALELDDSALYLCASSTGGWGLVYGYTFGSGTRLTVV.

This chain uses TRBV5-6 with TRBJ2-7; D possibly uses TRBD1 or TRBD2 (5 bases each). V lost 2 bases, J lost 7 bases, and 16 bases lay in between. This CDR3 spans 14 amino acids. Germline-derived CDR1 and CDR2 are SGHDT and YYEEEE. The CDR3 is CASSFGARGREQYF. CDR3 nucleotide sequence: TGTGCCAGCAGCTTTGGGGCGAGGGGTCGGGAGCAGTACTTC.

This clone was found a few times. The genes are TRBV28 and TRBJ2-3; D is uncertain. This CDR3 is 15 amino acids long. V shed 6 bases and J shed 3 bases, with 16 bases lying between them. Germline V gene data show CDR1 as MDHEN and CDR2 as SYDVKM. DNA of the CDR3: TGTGCCAGCAGCTGGTGGGCGGCCGGGACAGATACGCAGTATTTT. Protein product: CASSWWAAGTDTQYF.

The rearrangement uses TRBV7-8 and TRBJ2-3, with no clear D. The CDR3 is 14 amino acids. Germline CDR1 SGHVS, CDR2 FQNEAQ. V was clipped by 3 bases and J by 0 bases, with 7 bases between them. This chain's CDR3 is CASSFTDSTDTQYF. In nucleotides, the CDR3 is TGTGCCAGCAGCTTTACGGATAGCACAGATACGCAGTATTTT.

This chain joins TRBV7-2 and TRBJ2-2, with unresolved D. Looked up from germline, CDR1 is SGHTA and CDR2 is FQGNSA. Trimming removed 5 bases from V and 7 bases from J, with 14 bases in between. The CDR3 loop spans 14 amino acids. The CDR3 DNA reads as TGTGCCAGCAGCCTGGGATACGGTGACGGGGAGCTGTTTTTT. Translated: CASSLGYGDGELFF.

This sequence joins TRBV28 and TRBJ2-7; the match to TRBD2 covers 8 bases. The trim removed 3 bases at V and 2 bases at J, leaving 6 bases unmatched. The germline gives CDR1 MDHEN, CDR2 SYDVKM. The CDR3 length is 15 residues. In DNA form, the CDR3 reads TGTGCCAGCAGTTTGGGGGTTAGCGGGACCTACGAGCAGTACTTC. Translation gives CASSLGVSGTYEQYF.

The chain uses TRBV18 and TRBJ2-3; 11 bases match TRBD2. Germline CDR1 reads KGHSH; CDR2 reads LQKENI. With 5 bases clipped from V and 5 bases from J, the junction kept 6 bases outside the gene matches. This CDR3 is built from 15 residues. CDR3 sequence reads: CASSLAGGPGDTQYF. CDR3 coding DNA: TGTGCCAGCTCATTAGCGGGAGGGCCGGGAGATACGCAGTATTTT.

This clone occurred a few times. V and J are TRBV5-4 and TRBJ1-4, with D hard to call. Germline CDR1 is SGHNT and CDR2 is YYREEE (reference sequence). The CDR3 covers 14 residues. Trimming cost V 3 bases and J 4 bases, with 10 bases left between them. In nucleotides, the CDR3 is TGTGCCAGCAGCTCCGTGGGAGGTAATGAAAAACTGTTTTTT. Translated, it gives CASSSVGGNEKLFF.

V and J are TRBV19 and TRBJ1-1, with 8 bases fitting TRBD1. V lost 3 bases to trimming and J lost 3 bases; unmatched junction nucleotides: 9. Germline V CDR1 and CDR2: LNHDA, SQIVND (reference sequence). This CDR3 contains 16 residues. The CDR3 DNA sequence: TGTGCCAGTAGTATTCAGGGGGCAGTTGGTCACACTGAAGCTTTCTTT. Translating gives CASSIQGAVGHTEAFF.

On this clone itself: A read error is the likely source, as a far larger clone sits one nucleotide away. This chain joins TRBV29-1 and TRBJ2-6; D unclear. The V and J ends lost 5 bases and 3 bases respectively, with 17 bases between them. The CDR3 contains 16 residues. Germline CDR1 and CDR2: SQVTM and ANQGSEA. The CDR3 protein is CSVKTDLGSGANVLTF. CDR3 coding DNA: TGCAGCGTTAAAACAGACCTAGGAAGTGGGGCCAACGTCCTGACTTTC.

This chain joins TRBV7-2 and TRBJ2-4, with a possible D match to TRBD2 (6 bases). The germline gives CDR1 SGHTA, CDR2 FQGNSA. Trimming cost V 4 bases and J 7 bases, with 14 bases left between them. The length of the CDR3 is 14 residues. The DNA of the CDR3 is TGTGCCAGCAGCTCAACGAAGGAGGGGAACATTCAGTACTTC. Protein sequence: CASSSTKEGNIQYF.

This chain uses TRBV2 with TRBJ2-7; D might be TRBD2 (7 bases). The germline V gene encodes CDR1 SNHLY and CDR2 FYNNEI. Between the trimmed V and J ends, which lost 2 bases and 5 bases, there was a span of 13 bases. CDR3 length: 14 residues. The CDR3 DNA sequence: TGTGCCAGCAGTGAATTGGGGAGGGGGAACGAGCAGTACTTC. Translating it yields CASSELGRGNEQYF.

V gene TRBV4-1 combines with J gene TRBJ2-6; D gene unclear. Germline CDR1 is MGHRA and CDR2 is YSYEKL. The CDR3 has 15 residues. V was clipped by 1 base and J by 4 bases, with 8 bases between them. The chain's CDR3 is CASSQAGTGANVLTF. CDR3 sequence (DNA): TGCGCCAGCAGCCAAGCCGGTACAGGGGCCAACGTCCTGACTTTC.

V and J are TRBV28 and TRBJ2-7; TRBD2 might be the D (5 bases). Germline V lookup: CDR1 MDHEN, CDR2 SYDVKM. CDR3 size: 13 residues. V shed 10 bases and J shed 0 bases, with 13 bases lying between them. This chain's CDR3 is CATHEGSSYEQYF. The CDR3 nucleotides are TGTGCCACTCACGAAGGGAGCTCCTACGAGCAGTACTTC.

The chain combines TRBV7-2 with TRBJ2-6; D gene uncertain. The CDR3 is made up of 16 amino acids. V was clipped by 0 bases and J by 0 bases, with 6 bases between them. CDR1 and CDR2 (germline): SGHTA, FQGNSA. This chain's CDR3 is CASSLAGTSGANVLTF. DNA for the CDR3: TGTGCCAGCAGCTTAGCGGGTACCTCTGGGGCCAACGTCCTGACTTTC.

This sequence joins TRBV19 and TRBJ2-6, with 11 bases fitting TRBD1. There are 18 residues in the CDR3. Looked up from germline, CDR1 is LNHDA and CDR2 is SQIVND (reference sequence). J gave up 0 bases and V 8 bases, and 9 bases lay outside the gene matches. The CDR3 bases are TGTGCCAGTGCCAACAAAGGGACAGGGGGCTCTGGGGCCAACGTCCTGACTTTC. Residues: CASANKGTGGSGANVLTF. Full variable domain (missing parts from reference TRBV19 and TRBJ2-6): DGGITQSPKYLFRKEGQNVTLSCEQNLNHDAMYWYRQDPGQGLRLIYYSQIVNDFQKGDIAEGYSVSREKKESFPLTVTSAQKNPTAFYLCASANKGTGGSGANVLTFGAGSRLTVL.

The rearrangement uses TRBV29-1 and TRBJ2-3; the match to TRBD2 covers 9 bases. J was trimmed by 3 bases and V by 0 bases; bases with no gene match: 10. Germline V CDR1 and CDR2: SQVTM, ANQGSEA. There are 17 residues in the CDR3. The CDR3 bases are TGCAGCGTTGAAGATCCGGGGCGGGAGGGATTAACAGATACGCAGTATTTT. Its protein is CSVEDPGREGLTDTQYF.

This sequence joins TRBV10-3 and TRBJ2-7; 13 positions match TRBD2. The CDR3 extends over 18 amino acids. With V trimmed by 0 bases and J by 4 bases, 9 bases remained unmatched. Germline V gene sequence: CDR1 ENHRY, CDR2 SYGVKD. CDR3 region: CAISESTRTSGSRYEQYF. In nucleotides, the CDR3 is TGTGCCATCAGTGAGTCGACTCGGACTAGCGGGAGCCGTTACGAGCAGTACTTC.